One and the same sample provided the 11 T cell receptor beta chains below, sequenced in a study of technical replicates of blood from a handful of donors. The repertoire was sequenced with immunoSEQ multiplex PCR; TCRdb's copy has only in-frame clones and lacks some. The sample records some 70,000 clones, about 89% being singletons. Sequencing was carried out using PBMCs. The receptor set was obtained from a human donor in good health. Some clones in this sample may be carry-over from other donors' samples.

This chain connects TRBV23-1 to TRBJ2-7; D is possibly TRBD1 (6 bases). TRBV23-1 is known as an ORF, though its function is uncertain. The ends were cut back, 4 bases at V and 3 bases at J, with 13 bases in the middle. CDR3 length equals 14 residues. CDR3 DNA sequence: TGCGCCAGCAGTCCACCAGGGGCAAACTACGAGCAGTACTTC. It encodes CASSPPGANYEQYF.

V is TRBV18 and J is TRBJ1-5; D remains unclear. There are 14 residues in the CDR3. Per germline, CDR1 KGHSH and CDR2 LQKENI. Trimming removed 5 bases at V and 3 bases at J, with 11 bases between. DNA for the CDR3: TGTGCCAGCTCAAGTGGCCCTGACAATCAGCCCCAGCATTTT. It translates to CASSSGPDNQPQHF.

There are a few counts of this clone. The chain joins TRBV30 to TRBJ1-1; possibly TRBD1 for D (6 bases). CDR1 and CDR2 from the germline V gene are GTSNPN and SVGIG (reference sequence). V was pared by 2 bases and J by 6 bases, with 10 bases between. CDR3 length: 12 amino acids. The CDR3 protein is CAWSRDMSEAFF. DNA for the CDR3: TGTGCCTGGAGTCGGGACATGTCTGAAGCTTTCTTT.

Worth noting for this clone: This specimen includes other DNA sequences encoding the same CDR3. CDR3 bases: TGTGCCAGCTCACCTGTCCAGGGTAATCAGCCCCAGCATTTT. Protein product: CASSPVQGNQPQHF. The chain joins TRBV18 to TRBJ1-5; a weak D match, TRBD1 (5 bases). The CDR3 consists of 14 residues. In germline, CDR1 is KGHSH, CDR2 LQKENI. V lost 3 bases and J 4 bases, leaving 10 bases between the germline ends.

This sequence joins TRBV7-2 and TRBJ2-5, with 10 bases identical to TRBD2. This CDR3 spans 15 amino acids. The V segment lost 5 bases and the J segment 5 bases; nucleotides outside the gene matches: 8. The V gene's germline CDR1 is SGHTA and CDR2 FQGNSA. The CDR3 loop reads CASSLGQRGGETQYF. The CDR3 DNA reads as TGTGCCAGCAGCCTCGGGCAGCGGGGGGGGGAGACCCAGTACTTC. The complete variable domain, with remaining parts taken from reference TRBV7-2 and TRBJ2-5, reads GAGVSQSPSNKVTEKGKDVELRCDPISGHTALYWYRQSLGQGLEFLIYFQGNSAPDKSGLPSDRFSAERTGGSVSTLTIQRTQQEDSAVYLCASSLGQRGGETQYFGPGTRLLVL.

The chain combines TRBV7-2 with TRBJ1-5; D gene uncertain. V was cut by 5 bases and J by 0 bases, with 5 bases left in between. Germline V gene sequence: CDR1 SGHTA, CDR2 FQGNSA. CDR3 length: 13 residues. CDR3: CASSINSNQPQHF. CDR3 sequence (DNA): TGTGCCAGCAGCATCAATAGCAATCAGCCCCAGCATTTT. Combining the CDR3 with reference TRBV7-2 and TRBJ1-5 gives the whole variable domain GAGVSQSPSNKVTEKGKDVELRCDPISGHTALYWYRQSLGQGLEFLIYFQGNSAPDKSGLPSDRFSAERTGGSVSTLTIQRTQQEDSAVYLCASSINSNQPQHFGDGTRLSIL.

J is TRBJ2-3 and V is TRBV6-1, with no clear D. Per the germline V gene, CDR1 is MNHNS and CDR2 is SASEGT. V shed 5 bases and J shed 3 bases, with 3 bases lying between them. The CDR3 contains 11 residues. CDR3: CASSLTDTQYF. The CDR3 DNA is TGTGCCAGCAGTCTTACAGATACGCAGTATTTT.

The chain's CDR3 is CASSLKINTGELFF. CDR3 nucleotides: TGTGCCAGTAGTCTAAAAATAAACACCGGGGAGCTGTTTTTT. This chain uses TRBV19 with TRBJ2-2, with D uncertain. The CDR3 is made up of 14 amino acids. Between the trimmed V and J ends, which lost 5 bases and 2 bases, there was a span of 9 bases. Germline V lookup: CDR1 LNHDA, CDR2 SQIVND (reference sequence).

V and J are TRBV2 and TRBJ2-3; D uncertain. V shed 3 bases and J shed 3 bases, with 13 bases lying between them. The CDR3 runs to 15 residues. Germline V gives CDR1 SNHLY, CDR2 FYNNEI. The CDR3 bases are TGTGCCAGCAGTGATTTCGGGTTGTTTACAGATACGCAGTATTTT. Protein: CASSDFGLFTDTQYF.

The rearrangement uses TRBV5-6 and TRBJ2-2, with a weak D call TRBD2 (6 bases). CDR1 and CDR2 (germline): SGHDT, YYEEEE. Trimming stripped 4 bases from V and 4 bases from J, with 14 bases between. This CDR3 has 15 amino acids. CDR3 in amino acids: CASSGLGGLTGELFF. The DNA of the CDR3 is TGTGCCAGCAGCGGTCTGGGGGGTCTCACCGGGGAGCTGTTTTTT.

V gene TRBV4-2 combines with J gene TRBJ1-3, with D possibly TRBD1 on 6 matching bases. V was shortened by 7 bases and J by 4 bases, with 23 bases between the two germline ends. This CDR3 region has 17 residues. Germline CDR1 is LGHNA and CDR2 is YNFKEQ. CDR3 sequence (DNA): TGTGCCAGCACCAGTCGTCTAACAGGGTCTAGAGGAAACACCATATATTTT. It codes for CASTSRLTGSRGNTIYF.